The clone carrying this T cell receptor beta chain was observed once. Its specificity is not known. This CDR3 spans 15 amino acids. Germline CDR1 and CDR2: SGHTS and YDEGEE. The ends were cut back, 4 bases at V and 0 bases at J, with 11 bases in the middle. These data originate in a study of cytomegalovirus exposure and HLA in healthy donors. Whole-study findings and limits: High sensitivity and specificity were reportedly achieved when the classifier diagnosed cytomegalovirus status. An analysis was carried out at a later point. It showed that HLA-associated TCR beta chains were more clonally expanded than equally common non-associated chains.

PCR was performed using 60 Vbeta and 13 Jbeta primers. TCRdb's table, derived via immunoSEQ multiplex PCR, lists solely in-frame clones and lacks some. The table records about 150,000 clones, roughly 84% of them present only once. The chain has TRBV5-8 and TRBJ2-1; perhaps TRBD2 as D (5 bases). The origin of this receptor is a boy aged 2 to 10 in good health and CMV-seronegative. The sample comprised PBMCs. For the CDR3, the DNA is TGTGCCAGCAGCCTAGCCCCCGGCTCCTACAATGAGCAGTTCTTC. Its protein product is CASSLAPGSYNEQFF. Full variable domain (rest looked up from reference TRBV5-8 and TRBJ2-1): EAGVTQSPTHLIKTRGQQATLRCSPISGHTSVYWYQQALGLGLQFLLWYDEGEERNRGNFPPRFSGRQFPNYSSELNVNALELEDSALYLCASSLAPGSYNEQFFGPGTRLTVL.